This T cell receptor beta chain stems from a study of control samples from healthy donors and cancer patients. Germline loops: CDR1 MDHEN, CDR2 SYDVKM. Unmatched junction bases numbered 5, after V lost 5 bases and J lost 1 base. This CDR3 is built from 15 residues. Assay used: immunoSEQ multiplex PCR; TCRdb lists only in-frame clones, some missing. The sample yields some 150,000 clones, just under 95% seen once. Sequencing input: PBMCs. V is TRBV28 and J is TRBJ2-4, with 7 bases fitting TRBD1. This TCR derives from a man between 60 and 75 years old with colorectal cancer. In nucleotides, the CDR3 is TGTGCCAGCAGTCCACAGGGGCTGGCCAAAAACATTCAGTACTTC. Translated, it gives CASSPQGLAKNIQYF.